A selection of T cell receptor beta chains follows, all from one sample in a study of control samples from healthy donors and cancer patients. The method was immunoSEQ multiplex PCR; TCRdb's version includes in-frame clones alone and lacks a portion of them. The sample records 100,000 to 150,000 clones, approximately 92% being singletons. The sample comprised PBMCs. The receptors originated from an elderly man with head and neck cancer. The conserved cysteine and the conserved F or W are not part of the CDR3 here.

>TRBV6-5
AREDRGLGNTEAF
>TRBV3-1/TRBV3-2
ASSQGMGDLNYGYT
>TRBV6-1
ASSEGRVTGNTIY
>TRBV19
ASSYPGQGGETQY
>TRBV27
ASSLLLTGGSYEQY
>TRBV19
ASAGGETQY
>TRBV10-3
AISRQGGNQPQH
>TRBV19
ASSGPLNTEAF
>TRBV29-1
SALADEQY
>TRBV27
ASSYVRGALETQY
>TRBV5-7
ASSLGRRRGYT
>TRBV7-2
ASSRWQGYSGNTIY
>TRBV27
ASSTPFGASRGPYEQY
>TRBV6-5
ASKGGLADTQY
>TRBV21-1
ASSSPEFEGSSPKPSGANVLT
>TRBV5-1
ASSLDWGAGANVLT
>TRBV28
ASSPSGGREQY
>TRBV5-4
ASSLEMPGNGYT
>TRBV5-4
ASRAGTSFSPDTQY
>TRBV11-2
ASSLGDRGETQY
>TRBV5-1
ASSLGGRITEAF
>TRBV3-1/TRBV3-2
ASSLAGGILNTGELF
>TRBV6-6
ASYPLGVTSGNTIY
>TRBV19
ASSIVRGVDYGYT
>TRBV5-1
ASSLVVGGNSPLH
>TRBV3-1/TRBV3-2
ASSHLSIGQGNGYT
>TRBV19
ASTGGADTQY
>TRBV12-5
ASGPDTDTQY
>TRBV12-3/TRBV12-4
ASRGTGRNIQY
>TRBV5-8
ASSRLRVNTEAF
>TRBV7-9
ASSSDSPGGGYNEQF
>TRBV30
AWSGGRLSGNTIY
>TRBV7-6
ASSFSTGASSGNTIY
>TRBV9
ASSVVSGAYNEQF
>TRBV5-1
ASSLSI
>TRBV7-9
ASSPGQFNPNTEAF
>TRBV15
ATSRGQGVNYGYT
>TRBV27
ASSLTFRNEQF
>TRBV7-9
ASSLKSGSEQY
>TRBV10-3
AISMTGTGINYGYT
>TRBV21-1
ASSKRNRGPPVAKNIQY
>TRBV10-3
AISETSGILDTQY
>TRBV19
ASASGGLTEAF
>TRBV7-2
ASSPGLAQETQY
>TRBV18
ASSPTGPPDGYT
>TRBV20-1
SASPGGNQYEQF
>TRBV25-1
ASSEYENEKLF
>TRBV2
ASTRQAGDQPQH
>TRBV9
ASSRGAQEGQPQH
>TRBV5-5
ASSMEGLASDTQY
>TRBV12-3/TRBV12-4
ASSRSNRELF
>TRBV7-6
ASTRLAGGLTGELF
>TRBV6-2/TRBV6-3
ASSYSTGGSSNQPQH
>TRBV7-9
ASSLAGGYEQY